A single sample is the source of the 14 T cell receptor beta chains below, sequenced in a study of T cells in Graves' hyperthyroidism and ophthalmopathy. The investigators amplified TCR beta CDR3 regions from RNA transcripts. The study used the HTBI primer set for a first-round RT-PCR of the TCR CDR3. MiXCR was run by TCRdb on the multiplex PCR reads, yielding one entry per CDR3 protein. The sample yields around 350,000 distinct CDR3 sequences, approximately 20% seen once. Sequencing was carried out using blood. Receptor source: a woman aged 18-29 years with Graves' hyperthyroidism.

This clonotype was detected ten times or more. The genes are TRBV6-5 and TRBJ2-7; 8 bases match TRBD1. Germline values: CDR1 MNHEY, CDR2 SVGAGI. The CDR3 contains 12 residues. The V and J ends lost 0 bases and 12 bases, in that order; junction bases with no gene match: 4. The DNA for the CDR3 is TGTGCCAGCAGTTACTCGAGGACAGGGCTGTACTTC. This gives the protein CASSYSRTGLYF.

This clonotype was picked up many times. J is TRBJ1-3 and V is TRBV15, with 7 bases identical to TRBD1. J was trimmed by 4 bases and V by 1 base; bases with no gene match: 7. This CDR3 has 16 amino acids. CDR1 is LNHNV and CDR2 is YYDKDF in the germline V gene (reference sequence). CDR3 protein: CATSRGFRTGGNTIYF. CDR3 DNA: TGTGCCACCAGCAGAGGGTTTAGGACAGGAGGAAACACCATATATTTT. The complete variable domain, with remaining parts taken from reference TRBV15 and TRBJ1-3, reads DAMVIQNPRYQVTQFGKPVTLSCSQTLNHNVMYWYQQKSSQAPKLLFHYYDKDFNNEADTPDNFQSRRPNTSFCFLDIRSPGLGDTAMYLCATSRGFRTGGNTIYFGEGSWLTVV.

This clonotype was counted ten times or more. V usage is TRBV20-1 and J usage is TRBJ1-1, with D unclear. The V gene lost 1 base and the J gene lost 0 bases, with 15 bases spanning the gap. CDR3 length equals 16 residues. Germline values: CDR1 DFQATT, CDR2 SNEGSKA (reference sequence). The CDR3 reads CSARGFGWGMNTEAFF. CDR3 DNA sequence: TGCAGTGCTAGAGGTTTCGGGTGGGGAATGAACACTGAAGCTTTCTTT.

Many counts were recorded for this clonotype. This rearrangement joins TRBV12-3 or TRBV12-4 to TRBJ1-3; 7 nucleotides align to TRBD1. The CDR3 totals 16 residues. The V gene end was trimmed by 0 bases and the J gene end by 8 bases; junction bases not matched to a gene: 10. This CDR3 reads CASSLAGGALLDTIYF. As DNA, the CDR3 is TGTGCCAGCAGTTTAGCAGGGGGCGCATTGTTGGACACCATATATTTT.

The sample holds a few counts of this clonotype. The chain uses TRBV4-1 and TRBJ2-5; 7 nucleotides line up with TRBD2. Per the germline V gene, CDR1 is MGHRA and CDR2 is YSYEKL. Trimming removed 1 base from V and 5 bases from J; junction bases left unmatched: 10. This CDR3 has 16 amino acids. Here the CDR3 DNA reads TGCGCCAGCAGCCAAGTTGGGGGGGGGACCTTGGAGACCCAGTACTTC. It encodes CASSQVGGGTLETQYF.

The chain couples TRBV19 to TRBJ1-1, with 8 bases fitting TRBD1. Trimming cost V 7 bases and J 0 bases; bases outside gene matches: 4. Germline V gene data show CDR1 as LNHDA and CDR2 as SQIVND (reference sequence). The CDR3 runs to 14 residues. CDR3 region: CASNQGAVNTEAFF. The CDR3 DNA is TGTGCCAGTAATCAGGGGGCCGTGAACACTGAAGCTTTCTTT.

This clonotype appeared many times. The gene calls are TRBV5-1 and TRBJ1-5; 7 bases are a match to TRBD1. Trimming removed 4 bases from V and 4 bases from J; junction bases left unmatched: 5. Germline values: CDR1 SGHRS, CDR2 YFSETQ. The CDR3 extends over 14 amino acids. Here the CDR3 DNA reads TGCGCCAGCAGCACGGGACAGCCTAATCAGCCCCAGCATTTT. Protein: CASSTGQPNQPQHF.

CDR3 nucleotide sequence: TGTGCCAGCAGCTTAGATCCTCGAGAGACTGGAAACACCATATATTTT. Amino acid sequence: CASSLDPRETGNTIYF. The chain recombines TRBV11-2 with TRBJ1-3; D ambiguous. V was trimmed by 0 bases and J by 2 bases, leaving 11 bases between them. The CDR3 extends over 16 amino acids. Germline V gene sequence: CDR1 SGHAT, CDR2 FQNNGV.

At least ten counts were recorded for this clonotype. V gene TRBV12-3 or TRBV12-4 combines with J gene TRBJ1-1, with D unclear. The CDR3 is 13 residues long. The V end was cut by 5 bases, the J end by 2 bases, with 9 bases between. The CDR3 bases are TGTGCCAGCAGTGCCTTGGTAAACACTGAAGCTTTCTTT. Translating gives CASSALVNTEAFF.

The V call is TRBV14, the J call TRBJ1-1; D is perhaps TRBD1 (5 bases). The CDR3 consists of 19 residues. V was trimmed by 1 base and J by 0 bases, leaving 21 bases between them. Germline V gene sequence: CDR1 SGHDN, CDR2 FVKESK. CDR3 sequence: CASSQVPGRQYLMNTEAFF. As DNA, the CDR3 is TGTGCCAGCAGCCAAGTCCCAGGTCGACAGTATCTCATGAACACTGAAGCTTTCTTT.

This clonotype was found once. The CDR3 loop reads CASSRGGAGYEQYF. The CDR3 nucleotides read TGTGCCAGCAGCCGAGGGGGCGCGGGCTACGAGCAGTACTTC. The chain has TRBV28 and TRBJ2-7; 7 bases align to TRBD1. Germline trimming cut 6 bases from V and 3 bases from J; bases unmatched to any gene: 8. The CDR3 runs 14 residues. Looked up from germline, CDR1 is MDHEN and CDR2 is SYDVKM.

The rearrangement uses TRBV11-2 and TRBJ1-1, with D perhaps TRBD1 (5 bases). Germline CDR1 reads SGHAT; CDR2 reads FQNNGV. The V and J ends lost 5 bases and 5 bases respectively, with 21 bases between them. The CDR3 has 16 amino acids. CDR3 sequence reads: CASSPVFRTRGTEAFF. CDR3 bases: TGTGCCAGCAGCCCAGTTTTTCGGACCCGGGGGACTGAAGCTTTCTTT. Using reference TRBV11-2 and TRBJ1-1 for the parts outside the CDR3, the full variable domain is EAGVAQSPRYKIIEKRQSVAFWCNPISGHATLYWYQQILGQGPKLLIQFQNNGVVDDSQLPKDRFSAERLKGVDSTLKIQPAKLEDSAVYLCASSPVFRTRGTEAFFGQGTRLTVV.

V gene TRBV20-1 combines with J gene TRBJ2-5; no firm D call. V gave up 0 bases and J gave up 8 bases, with 16 bases separating them. The CDR3 runs 14 residues. The germline V gene encodes CDR1 DFQATT and CDR2 SNEGSKA (reference sequence). Here the CDR3 DNA reads TGCAGTGCTAGAGATCTGATTCAATACGATACCCAGTACTTC. Its protein product is CSARDLIQYDTQYF.

This clonotype was picked up many times. The V call is TRBV6-5, the J call TRBJ1-5; D uncertain. V lost 5 bases to trimming and J lost 6 bases, with 11 bases between them. The CDR3 is made up of 13 amino acids. Germline CDR1 reads MNHEY; CDR2 reads SVGAGI. Written as DNA, the CDR3 is TGTGCCAGCAGTACCAATCGGCGTCAGCCCCAGCATTTT. Protein product: CASSTNRRQPQHF.